This T cell receptor (beta chain) was identified during a study of blood T cell repertoires in COVID-19. Looking at the study overall: Acute-phase and convalescent COVID-19 samples originated in the United States, Italy and Spain.

The cohort comprised adults aged about 18 to 100 years residing in some 24 US areas. Germline values: CDR1 SNHLY, CDR2 FYNNEI. CDR3 size: 16 residues. V was clipped by 3 bases and J by 6 bases; unmatched bases: 10. Assay: immunoSEQ multiplex PCR; the TCRdb copy retains only in-frame clones and omits some. The repertoire holds around 180,000 clones, with 84% as singletons. The chain is built from TRBV2 and TRBJ2-4; the match to TRBD1 covers 8 bases. The sequence derives from a man between 50 and 59 years old who had recovered from COVID-19. What was sequenced was PBMCs or T cells enriched from blood (not recorded which). The CDR3 nucleotides are TGTGCCAGCAGTGAGATGGACAGGGTCTCGAGAAACATTCAGTACTTC. Its protein product is CASSEMDRVSRNIQYF.